The rows below give T cell receptor beta chains drawn from one sample of a study of blood T cells in healthy people across ages. Using its own MiXCR run on the 5' RACE reads, TCRdb lists one record per CDR3 protein. The data hold around 650,000 distinct CDR3 sequences, with around 38% observed a single time. The specimen was blood. The receptors stem from a man at least 80 years old in good health. Both conserved end residues are part of each CDR3. The order of the fields is V gene, J gene, clone size, CDR3 protein. Clone sizes are given selectively: once, few, many, or a class where the clone is expanded.

v_call: TRBV7-2; j_call: .; clone_size: many; cdr3_aa: CASSLALGDEQYF
v_call: TRBV30; j_call: TRBJ1-5; clone_size: .; cdr3_aa: CAWSNGQGAQPQHF
v_call: TRBV6-1; j_call: TRBJ2-7; clone_size: many; cdr3_aa: CASSEAGTEYYEQYF
v_call: TRBV7-9; j_call: TRBJ1-3; clone_size: .; cdr3_aa: CASSRTRDRGNTIYF
v_call: TRBV29-1; j_call: TRBJ2-3; clone_size: many; cdr3_aa: CSVDPELSTDTQYF
v_call: TRBV27; j_call: TRBJ1-4; clone_size: few; cdr3_aa: CASTRSTNEKLFF
v_call: TRBV9; j_call: TRBJ2-1; clone_size: .; cdr3_aa: CASSPPRGRATNEQFF
v_call: TRBV6-2/TRBV6-3; j_call: TRBJ2-7; clone_size: .; cdr3_aa: CATSGAISYEQYF
v_call: TRBV7-9; j_call: TRBJ2-7; clone_size: few; cdr3_aa: CASSLVVTDYEQYF
v_call: TRBV12-3/TRBV12-4; j_call: TRBJ1-2; clone_size: .; cdr3_aa: CASSTAPGQVYGYTF
v_call: TRBV25-1; j_call: TRBJ1-1; clone_size: .; cdr3_aa: CASSARAGWFTEAFF
v_call: TRBV20-1; j_call: .; clone_size: .; cdr3_aa: CSASFGRGGPSKNIQYF
v_call: TRBV5-1; j_call: TRBJ2-7; clone_size: .; cdr3_aa: CASSLPGQNYEQYF
v_call: TRBV2; j_call: TRBJ2-7; clone_size: few; cdr3_aa: CASKDGSSYEQYF
v_call: TRBV6-1; j_call: TRBJ2-7; clone_size: few; cdr3_aa: CASRPESYEQYF
v_call: TRBV30; j_call: TRBJ2-7; clone_size: many; cdr3_aa: CAWSDFGRGPYEQYF
v_call: TRBV7-9; j_call: TRBJ2-4; clone_size: few; cdr3_aa: CASSEGAKNIQYF
v_call: TRBV3-1; j_call: TRBJ1-1; clone_size: .; cdr3_aa: CASSQDAGYTEAFF
v_call: TRBV28; j_call: TRBJ1-2; clone_size: .; cdr3_aa: CASRTLSGYTF
v_call: TRBV7-8; j_call: TRBJ1-1; clone_size: .; cdr3_aa: CASSLGVGRGTEAFF
v_call: TRBV5-6; j_call: TRBJ1-2; clone_size: .; cdr3_aa: CASSLAGLDNYGYTF
v_call: TRBV30; j_call: TRBJ1-5; clone_size: .; cdr3_aa: CAWSRVAGTGIQPQHF
v_call: TRBV27; j_call: TRBJ2-7; clone_size: many; cdr3_aa: CASAGTSGRHSYEQYF
v_call: TRBV20-1; j_call: TRBJ1-2; clone_size: .; cdr3_aa: CSASPGTGADGYTF
v_call: TRBV4-3; j_call: TRBJ1-5; clone_size: .; cdr3_aa: CASSQSTDVGRPQHF
v_call: TRBV28; j_call: TRBJ1-1; clone_size: .; cdr3_aa: CASSFAGTGPEAFF
v_call: TRBV20-1; j_call: TRBJ2-1; clone_size: .; cdr3_aa: CSARGPGTGESTSNEQFF
v_call: TRBV15; j_call: TRBJ2-2; clone_size: .; cdr3_aa: CATSRQRDDTGELFF
v_call: TRBV6-5; j_call: TRBJ2-1; clone_size: .; cdr3_aa: CASSYSTANEQFF
v_call: TRBV29-1; j_call: TRBJ1-5; clone_size: .; cdr3_aa: CSVVQGGGSNQPQHF
v_call: TRBV2; j_call: TRBJ2-2; clone_size: .; cdr3_aa: CASSPTWGHNTGELFF
v_call: TRBV12-3/TRBV12-4; j_call: TRBJ2-5; clone_size: .; cdr3_aa: CASRPSGGAFGETQYF
v_call: TRBV5-1; j_call: TRBJ2-1; clone_size: many; cdr3_aa: CASSSDSFYNEQFF
v_call: TRBV6-1; j_call: TRBJ1-6; clone_size: .; cdr3_aa: CASSEILDLGYNSPLHF
v_call: TRBV29-1; j_call: TRBJ2-1; clone_size: few; cdr3_aa: CSVISSGRDNEQFF
v_call: TRBV29-1; j_call: TRBJ2-3; clone_size: many; cdr3_aa: CSDGKGGTDTQYF
v_call: TRBV29-1; j_call: TRBJ2-5; clone_size: few; cdr3_aa: CSVEDVWEVETQYF
v_call: TRBV7-2; j_call: TRBJ1-2; clone_size: few; cdr3_aa: CASSAYPASNYGYTF
v_call: TRBV12-3/TRBV12-4; j_call: TRBJ2-5; clone_size: .; cdr3_aa: CASSLPKQGAGYNNEQYF
v_call: TRBV6-5; j_call: TRBJ2-7; clone_size: .; cdr3_aa: CASSSSGSYEQYF
v_call: TRBV12-3/TRBV12-4; j_call: TRBJ2-1; clone_size: few; cdr3_aa: CASSYLGGGGNEQFF
v_call: TRBV7-2; j_call: TRBJ2-1; clone_size: .; cdr3_aa: CASSFNILAGVTYNEQFF
v_call: TRBV7-2; j_call: TRBJ2-1; clone_size: few; cdr3_aa: CASSLGGAVNEQFF
v_call: TRBV6-2/TRBV6-3; j_call: TRBJ2-5; clone_size: .; cdr3_aa: CAGSLLFQETQYF
v_call: TRBV20-1; j_call: TRBJ2-1; clone_size: .; cdr3_aa: CSANPTSGLNNEQFF
v_call: TRBV18; j_call: TRBJ1-5; clone_size: .; cdr3_aa: CASSPAGLRGNQPQHF
v_call: TRBV20-1; j_call: TRBJ1-6; clone_size: many; cdr3_aa: CSARTGPIYNSPLHF
v_call: TRBV6-1; j_call: TRBJ1-2; clone_size: once; cdr3_aa: CASSPDRAAVGYTF